Listed below are T cell receptor beta chains from one sample, sequenced in a study of cytomegalovirus exposure and HLA in healthy donors. Generated by immunoSEQ multiplex PCR, the TCRdb table keeps only in-frame clones and is missing some. Of some 220,000 clones detected, about nine tenths appear once; the ten largest clones hold 1% to 1.2%. Sample: PBMCs. These receptors came from a woman younger than 35 in good health and CMV-seronegative. Each CDR3 is given with its conserved first and last residue. Each record gives: J gene, clone size, D gene, V gene, CDR3 protein, CDR3 DNA. The D gene is left open where the match is weak. Not all rows give a size; the values are once, few, many and, for expanded clones, a class.

>TRBJ2-7|NA|NA|TRBV28
CASSINTGFYEQYF
TGTGCCAGCAGTATAAACACAGGGTTCTACGAGCAGTACTTC
>TRBJ1-1|few|NA|TRBV5-1
CASTQSGWHTEAFF
TGCGCCAGCACACAGTCCGGCTGGCACACTGAAGCTTTCTTT
>TRBJ1-1|NA|NA|TRBV5-6
CASSLWYADTEAFF
TGTGCCAGCAGCTTGTGGTATGCAGACACTGAAGCTTTCTTT
>TRBJ1-1|NA|NA|TRBV5-1
CASSPAPQNTEAFF
TGCGCCAGCAGCCCCGCCCCACAGAACACTGAAGCTTTCTTT
>TRBJ2-7|NA|TRBD2|TRBV27
CASSPLGGPTSGITYEQYF
TGTGCCAGCAGCCCTCTCGGGGGACCGACTAGCGGGATTACCTACGAGCAGTACTTC
>TRBJ1-4|NA|TRBD1|TRBV6-6
CASSDRGLKLFF
TGTGCCAGCAGTGACAGGGGGCTGAAACTGTTTTTT
>TRBJ2-1|NA|TRBD1|TRBV27
CATQLAGQAYNEQFF
TGTGCCACCCAACTCGCAGGACAGGCCTACAATGAGCAGTTCTTC
>TRBJ1-4|NA|TRBD1|TRBV5-6
CASSSLPGQGSEKLFF
TGTGCCAGCAGCTCCCTACCTGGACAGGGGAGTGAAAAACTGTTTTTT
>TRBJ2-1|once|TRBD2|TRBV5-1
CASSSGLADAYNEQFF
TGCGCCAGCAGCTCGGGACTAGCGGATGCCTACAATGAGCAGTTCTTC
>TRBJ2-1|NA|NA|TRBV28
CASSRVTGDEQFF
TGTGCCAGCAGCAGAGTTACGGGGGATGAGCAGTTCTTC
>TRBJ1-6|NA|TRBD1|TRBV19
CASAYRGNSPLHF
TGTGCCAGCGCGTACAGGGGAAATTCACCCCTCCACTTT
>TRBJ2-7|NA|NA|TRBV9
CASSTDLTGGEQYF
TGTGCCAGCAGCACGGACTTAACCGGGGGCGAGCAGTACTTC
>TRBJ2-2|NA|NA|TRBV7-8
CASSLAGQYTGELFF
TGTGCCAGCAGCTTAGCGGGGCAGTACACCGGGGAGCTGTTTTTT
>TRBJ2-7|NA|NA|TRBV11-2
CASGWRNYEQYF
TGTGCCAGCGGTTGGCGGAACTACGAGCAGTACTTC
>TRBJ2-3|NA|TRBD2|TRBV4-1
CASSQDLIRLASKGGTDTQYF
TGCGCCAGCAGCCAAGATCTTATAAGACTAGCGTCAAAAGGGGGAACAGATACGCAGTATTTT
>TRBJ2-7|once|NA|TRBV6-6
CATGRTAYEQYF
TGTGCCACCGGCCGGACAGCCTACGAGCAGTACTTC
>TRBJ1-5|NA|NA|TRBV18
CASSPPGGNQPQHF
TGTGCCAGCTCACCTCCCGGGGGCAATCAGCCCCAGCATTTT
>TRBJ2-7|once|NA|TRBV10-1
CASSDILGKSPIHEQYF
TGCGCCAGCAGTGATATTCTAGGAAAGTCGCCCATCCACGAGCAGTACTTC
>TRBJ2-7|NA|NA|TRBV6-1
CASPLSTGDLYEQYF
TGTGCCAGCCCTCTGTCGACGGGGGACTTATACGAGCAGTACTTC
>TRBJ2-1|NA|NA|TRBV9
CASSVDAISYNEQFF
TGTGCCAGCAGCGTAGATGCGATCTCCTACAATGAGCAGTTCTTC
>TRBJ2-7|once|TRBD2|TRBV4-1
CASSQVVSSGSSYEQYF
TGCGCCAGCAGCCAAGTTGTGTCTAGCGGGAGCTCCTACGAGCAGTACTTC
>TRBJ2-7|NA|TRBD1|TRBV19
CASSNPDRAVYF
TGTGCCAGTAGTAACCCGGACAGGGCCGTGTACTTC
>TRBJ2-1|NA|TRBD2|TRBV23-1
CASSQLITSGSSAGEQFF
TGCGCCAGCAGTCAACTTATAACTAGCGGGAGTTCGGCAGGTGAGCAGTTCTTC
>TRBJ2-1|once|TRBD2|TRBV18
CASSPQPSGYNEQFF
TGTGCCAGCTCACCACAGCCTAGCGGTTACAATGAGCAGTTCTTC
>TRBJ2-3|NA|TRBD2|TRBV27
CASSFRAGVGTDTQYF
TGTGCCAGCAGTTTCCGAGCGGGAGTTGGCACAGATACGCAGTATTTT
>TRBJ1-1|NA|TRBD1|TRBV28
CASSLRQGSGMNTEAFF
TGTGCCAGCAGTCTACGACAGGGGAGCGGGATGAACACTGAAGCTTTCTTT
>TRBJ2-7|NA|TRBD1|TRBV27
CASSPRDSFYEQYF
TGTGCCAGCAGTCCTCGGGACAGCTTCTACGAGCAGTACTTC
>TRBJ1-6|NA|NA|TRBV19
CASSIFRGSNSPLHF
TGTGCCAGTAGTATCTTCAGAGGGTCGAATTCACCCCTCCACTTT
>TRBJ1-2|NA|TRBD1|TRBV6-6
CASSYSGTGDGNGYTF
TGTGCCAGCAGTTACTCGGGGACAGGGGACGGAAATGGCTACACCTTC
>TRBJ2-7|NA|NA|TRBV5-1
CASSLAPSYEQYF
TGCGCCAGCAGCTTGGCCCCCAGCTACGAGCAGTACTTC
>TRBJ2-3|once|NA|TRBV2
CASRKTGTDTQYF
TGTGCCAGCAGGAAGACCGGGACAGATACGCAGTATTTT
>TRBJ2-5|once|TRBD1|TRBV13
CASRTGGAETQYF
TGTGCCAGCAGAACAGGGGGCGCGGAGACCCAGTACTTC
>TRBJ2-7|NA|NA|TRBV5-4
CASSLGIGVSYEQYF
TGTGCCAGCAGCTTGGGGATAGGGGTCTCTTACGAGCAGTACTTC